The clone carrying this T cell receptor beta chain has a count of ten or more. Its matching antigen is unknown. This entry comes from a study of human T cells and chemical hapten exposure. General study points: Large CDR3 similarity clusters arose significantly more often from expanded TCRs than from controls.

The CDR3 spans 12 residues. The V gene's germline CDR1 is SGHRS and CDR2 YFSETQ. V lost 8 bases and J lost 2, with 8 bases in between. The sample's time point: pre-sensitization, week 0. The sample's treatment: therapeutic diphenylcyclopropenone sensitization with weekly scalp DPC. TCRdb reanalysed the RACE reads using MiXCR and keeps one entry per CDR3 protein. The table lists 300,000 to 450,000 distinct CDR3 sequences, less than 6.5% of them singletons, with approximately 2.8% in the top ten. The sequences come from whole blood, collected in connection with sensitization to the hapten diphenylcyclopropenone (DPC). The receptor was derived from a woman in her forties or fifties with alopecia areata. Some clones in this sample may be carry-over from other donors' samples. The V gene is TRBV5-1, the J gene TRBJ1-5; D unresolved. The CDR3 nucleotides read TGCGCCAGACACCCGCGCAATCAGCCCCAGCATTTT. Translation gives CARHPRNQPQHF.